The 13 T cell receptor beta chains below all came from one sample that was sequenced in a study of blood T cells in healthy people across ages. For the second PCR, which ran for 7 to 11 cycles, a sample-barcoded 5' primer and a J-beta primer mix were used. TCRdb reprocessed the 5' RACE reads via MiXCR and lists one record per CDR3 protein. This sample has about 1.6 million distinct CDR3 sequences, with 30% to 35% found just once. Input material: blood. The receptors come from a woman younger than 45 in good health.

There are a few counts of this clonotype. V is TRBV6-5 and J is TRBJ2-1; D gene unclear. Looked up from germline, CDR1 is MNHEY and CDR2 is SVGAGI. This CDR3 region has 14 residues. Trimming took off 0 bases at V and 5 bases at J, with 8 bases between the two ends. CDR3 DNA: TGTGCCAGCAGTTACTCGAAACCCCACAATGAGCAGTTCTTC. It translates to CASSYSKPHNEQFF.

The chain employs TRBV12-3 or TRBV12-4 and TRBJ2-3; D may be TRBD2 (6 bases). V lost 5 bases and J 2 bases, leaving 11 bases between the germline ends. The CDR3 covers 14 residues. CDR3 sequence: CASSPGVHTDTQYF. Written as DNA, the CDR3 is TGTGCCAGCAGTCCGGGGGTGCACACAGATACGCAGTATTTT.

The rearrangement links TRBV7-3 to TRBJ2-1, with 12 bases fitting TRBD2. The CDR3 length is 13 residues. Trimming took 8 bases from V and 11 from J; bases not matched to a gene: 7. CDR1 and CDR2 (germline): SGHTA, FQGTGA. The CDR3 sequence is CASAYGLAGQQFF. The CDR3 DNA follows: TGTGCCAGCGCTTATGGACTAGCGGGGCAGCAGTTCTTC.

This chain links TRBV20-1 with TRBJ1-1; unclear D gene. Germline CDR1 DFQATT, CDR2 SNEGSKA (reference sequence). Trimming took off 3 bases at V and 2 bases at J, with 10 bases between the two ends. This CDR3 has 13 amino acids. In DNA, the CDR3 is TGCAGTGCTAGGTCGGTATCAAACACTGAAGCTTTCTTT. Residues: CSARSVSNTEAFF.

The chain combines TRBV14 with TRBJ2-7; 14 bases are shared with TRBD2. The ends lost 3 bases at V and 8 bases at J; junction bases unmatched: 21. Germline-derived CDR1 and CDR2 are SGHDN and FVKESK. The CDR3 consists of 20 residues. In nucleotides, the CDR3 is TGTGCCAGCAGCCATTCGACCCCGGGACTAGCGGGAGTCCCTGTCCACAAGCAGTACTTC. Amino acids: CASSHSTPGLAGVPVHKQYF.

This clonotype was picked up a small number of times. The genes are TRBV4-1 and TRBJ2-1; 12 positions agree with TRBD2. Germline-derived CDR1 and CDR2 are MGHRA and YSYEKL. The ends lost 1 base at V and 8 bases at J; junction bases unmatched: 9. The length of the CDR3 is 17 residues. The CDR3, as DNA: TGCGCCAGCAGCCAAGTCGGACTAGCGGGATTTATCGATGAGCAGTTCTTC. The encoded protein is CASSQVGLAGFIDEQFF.

This clonotype appeared a few times. The rearrangement uses TRBV28 and TRBJ2-5; D gene ambiguous. The CDR3 has 14 residues. The germline CDR1 and CDR2 sequences are MDHEN and SYDVKM. The V and J ends lost 5 bases and 3 bases respectively, with 13 bases between them. CDR3 coding DNA: TGTGCCAGCAGTGGATCGATCCCTAAAGAGACCCAGTACTTC. As protein: CASSGSIPKETQYF. The full variable domain, rest sourced from reference TRBV28 and TRBJ2-5, is DVKVTQSSRYLVKRTGEKVFLECVQDMDHENMFWYRQDPGLGLRLIYFSYDVKMKEKGDIPEGYSVSREKKERFSLILESASTNQTSMYLCASSGSIPKETQYFGPGTRLLVL.

To note about this clonotype: A much more abundant neighbour one base away suggests this may be a read error. The chain carries TRBV7-2 and TRBJ2-7, with D uncertain. This CDR3 region has 12 residues. The V end was cut by 11 bases, the J end by 2 bases, with 13 bases between. Germline V gene sequence: CDR1 SGHTA, CDR2 FQGNSA. The CDR3 sequence: CAGSTITYEQYF. The CDR3 bases are TGTGCCGGTTCCACAATTACCTACGAGCAGTACTTC.

The chain couples TRBV27 to TRBJ1-1; D remains unclear. This CDR3 has 11 residues. The germline CDR1 and CDR2 sequences are MNHEY and SMNVEV (reference sequence). The germline V and J ends were trimmed by 5 bases and 11 bases, with 12 bases remaining between them. The CDR3: CASSNRVKAFF. The CDR3, as DNA: TGTGCCAGCAGTAACAGAGTGAAGGCTTTCTTT.

Of note for this clonotype: A read error is likely, as this CDR3 ends without the conserved phenylalanine or tryptophan. The DNA is left out, because the CDR3 cannot be placed on it with certainty; the CDR3 is given as TCRdb lists it. The gene calls are TRBV4-1 and TRBJ2-6. Germline CDR1 reads MGHRA; CDR2 reads YSYEKL. The CDR3 adds up to 15 amino acids, both ends counted. CDR3 residues: CASSQVYSGANVRTC.

This chain uses TRBV30 with TRBJ2-1, with 12 bases matching TRBD2. The CDR3 is made up of 15 amino acids. The germline V gene has CDR1 GTSNPN and CDR2 SVGIG (reference sequence). J gave up 6 bases and V 0 bases, and 3 bases lay outside the gene matches. In DNA, the CDR3 is TGTGCCTGGAGTGTAAGACTAGCGGGGGTCAATGAGCAGTTCTTC. It translates to CAWSVRLAGVNEQFF.

The chain uses TRBV4-1 and TRBJ2-5, with D hard to call. CDR1 and CDR2 (germline): MGHRA, YSYEKL. CDR3 length: 12 residues. The V end lost 2 bases, the J end lost 5 bases, and 6 bases lay between the germline ends. CDR3 sequence: CASSQNSETQYF. The CDR3, as DNA: TGCGCCAGCAGCCAAAACAGTGAGACCCAGTACTTC.

The chain couples TRBV5-8 to TRBJ1-4, with a possible D match to TRBD1 (5 bases). Deletions cut 4 bases from V and 7 bases from J, with 17 bases between. Germline V gene sequence: CDR1 SGHTS, CDR2 YDEGEE. This CDR3 is built from 15 residues. The CDR3 spells CASSLEGLRSEKLFF. CDR3 nucleotide sequence: TGTGCCAGCAGCCTTGAGGGGTTACGGAGTGAAAAACTGTTTTTT.